This T cell receptor (beta chain) came from a study of cytomegalovirus exposure and HLA in healthy donors. Whole-study findings and limits: Most TCR beta V segments were productive about 90% or about 30% of the time in an earlier analysis. Per a later analysis, HLA-associated TCR beta chains showed more clonal expansion than other, equally common TCR beta chains.

PCR used 60 Vbeta primers and 13 Jbeta primers. The repertoire was sequenced with immunoSEQ multiplex PCR; TCRdb's copy has only in-frame clones and lacks some. The sample includes roughly 200,000 clones, approximately 88% of them seen just once. The sample holds a few counts of this clone. Antigen unknown. The CDR3 totals 18 residues. V was trimmed by 4 bases and J by 0 bases, leaving 16 bases between them. Germline CDR1 MNHNS, CDR2 SASEGT. The chain has TRBV6-1 and TRBJ2-6, with a possible D match to TRBD1 (5 bases). This TCR was recovered from a boy between 2 and 10 years old in good health and CMV-seronegative. Sequencing input: PBMCs. The CDR3 here is CASSGSTGTFSGANVLTF. The CDR3 DNA follows: TGTGCCAGCAGTGGATCTACAGGTACCTTCTCTGGGGCCAACGTCCTGACTTTC.